This T cell receptor beta chain was sequenced for a study of T cell changes during pregnancy in multiple sclerosis. The CDR3 length is 17 residues. Trimming stripped 3 bases from V and 2 bases from J, with 17 bases between. Germline V lookup: CDR1 KGHSH, CDR2 LQKENI. Profiling relied on immunoSEQ multiplex PCR, and the TCRdb table lists in-frame clones only, not all of them. Of about 44,000 clones in the sample, about 94% were seen once. J is TRBJ1-3 and V is TRBV18; D possibly corresponds to TRBD1 (5 bases). This specimen was CD4+ T cells from peripheral blood mononuclear cells, taken in the first trimester of pregnancy. The origin of this receptor is a female donor with multiple sclerosis, enrolled in a pregnancy study. CDR3 sequence reads: CASSPSQGRITGNTIYF. CDR3 bases: TGTGCCAGCTCACCTTCCCAGGGAAGAATAACTGGAAACACCATATATTTT.